This T cell receptor beta chain was retrieved from a study of T cell repertoires in cytomegalovirus infection. In TCRdb, the reads were re-called with MiXCR into one record per CDR3 protein. The data hold a few hundred thousand distinct CDR3 sequences, with 15% to 20% observed a single time. Trimming removed 4 bases from V and 1 base from J, with 15 bases in between. Germline CDR1 and CDR2: SGHNT and YYREEE (reference sequence). This CDR3 has 17 amino acids. The V and J genes are TRBV5-4 and TRBJ2-6; the D is unclear. The sample comprised PBMCs. This TCR was recovered from a human donor in good health (CMV status not recorded). Some clones in this sample may be carry-over from other donors' samples. DNA of the CDR3: TGTGCCAGCAGCCAAGACGCAACTGCTTCTGGGGCCAACGTCCTGACTTTC. Its translation is CASSQDATASGANVLTF.